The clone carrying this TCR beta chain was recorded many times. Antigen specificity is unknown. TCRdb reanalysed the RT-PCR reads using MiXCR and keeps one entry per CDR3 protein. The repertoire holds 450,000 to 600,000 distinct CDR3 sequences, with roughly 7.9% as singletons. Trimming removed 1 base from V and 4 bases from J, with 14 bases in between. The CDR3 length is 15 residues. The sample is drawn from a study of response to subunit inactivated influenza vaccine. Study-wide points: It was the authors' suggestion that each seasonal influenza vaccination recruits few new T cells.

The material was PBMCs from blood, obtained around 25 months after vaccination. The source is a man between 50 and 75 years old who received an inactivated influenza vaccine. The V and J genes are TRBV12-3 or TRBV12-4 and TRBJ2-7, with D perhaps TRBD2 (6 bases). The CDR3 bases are TGTGCCAGCAGTTTAGTTCGGGGGTATCGATACGAGCAGTACTTC. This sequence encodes CASSLVRGYRYEQYF.